This T cell receptor beta chain originates from a study of T-cell memory formation after mild COVID-19. 5'RACE, which relied on constant-segment primers, yielded TCR alpha and TCR beta cDNA libraries carrying sample barcodes and UMIs. A single record per CDR3 protein comes from TCRdb applying MiXCR to the 5' RACE reads. The sample records over 300,000 distinct CDR3 sequences, 20% to 25% being singletons. This clonotype was picked up many times. As yet, its antigen is unknown. Whole-study findings and limits: CD4+ clones that contracted lay mainly in CM and EM; CD8+ ones lay in EMRA.

V dropped 6 bases and J dropped 9; count of bases not matched to a gene: 4. This CDR3 region has 12 residues. The germline V gene encodes CDR1 SEHNR and CDR2 FQNEAQ (reference sequence). The V and J genes are TRBV7-9 and TRBJ2-1; 8 bases are a match to TRBD2. The sequencing input was PBMCs or a T cell subset sorted from them (not recorded which). The TCR was taken from a man aged 18 to 35 who had mild COVID-19 (a few samples of this study predate the infection). Cell type and time point are not known. CDR3 sequence (DNA): TGTGCCAGCAGTCTTACTAGCGGTGAGCAGTTCTTC. Translated, it gives CASSLTSGEQFF.